The next 32 T cell receptor beta chains were all read from a single sample in a study of blood T cell repertoires in COVID-19. Only in-frame clones appear in the TCRdb table, and some are missing; sequencing was by immunoSEQ multiplex PCR. The table lists some 47,000 clones, approximately 83% of them singletons. Sequencing was carried out using peripheral blood. These receptors all come from a woman of 80 years or more with acute or convalescent COVID-19.

The chain links TRBV6-2 or TRBV6-3 to TRBJ2-7; tentative D call: TRBD2 (5 bases). The V end lost 6 bases, the J end lost 6 bases, and 15 bases lay between the germline ends. The CDR3 spans 13 residues. The germline V gene has CDR1 MNHEY and CDR2 SVGEGT. CDR3 residues: CASSPHTRSEQYF. CDR3 nucleotide sequence: TGTGCCAGCAGCCCTCATACTAGGAGCGAGCAGTACTTC.

The gene calls are TRBV19 and TRBJ1-2; D remains unclear. The ends were cut back, 1 base at V and 5 bases at J, with 14 bases in the middle. The CDR3 covers 15 residues. From germline, CDR1 is LNHDA and CDR2 SQIVND (reference sequence). The CDR3 loop reads CASSIARGDRYGYTF. The DNA of the CDR3 is TGTGCCAGTAGTATAGCTCGGGGAGATCGGTATGGCTACACCTTC.

The rearrangement links TRBV2 to TRBJ1-5; D uncertain. The CDR3 length is 13 residues. Germline V gene sequence: CDR1 SNHLY, CDR2 FYNNEI. Deletions cut 3 bases from V and 3 bases from J, with 6 bases between. The CDR3 sequence: CASSEELNQPQHF. The DNA of the CDR3 is TGTGCCAGCAGTGAGGAGCTCAATCAGCCCCAGCATTTT.

The rearrangement uses TRBV5-1 and TRBJ2-1; D might be TRBD2 (5 bases). CDR1 is SGHRS and CDR2 is YFSETQ in the germline V gene. The CDR3 length is 12 residues. V was shortened by 7 bases and J by 8 bases, with 13 bases between the two germline ends. CDR3 region: CASGLTGDEQFF. CDR3 bases: TGCGCCAGCGGCCTGACCGGGGATGAGCAGTTCTTC.

The CDR3 DNA follows: TGTGCCAGCAGTTACGGACAGCCCTCTGGAAACACCATATATTTT. Translation gives CASSYGQPSGNTIYF. The chain has TRBV6-5 and TRBJ1-3, with D possibly being TRBD1 (6 bases). The CDR3 spans 15 residues. The V gene's germline CDR1 is MNHEY and CDR2 SVGAGI. V lost 2 bases, J lost 0 bases, and 8 bases lay in between.

The chain is built from TRBV6-1 and TRBJ1-1; D uncertain. V lost 1 base, J lost 4 bases, and 7 bases lay in between. Germline assignment: CDR1 MNHNS and CDR2 SASEGT. CDR3 length: 13 residues. The CDR3 sequence is CASSEGGLTEAFF. DNA of the CDR3: TGTGCCAGCAGTGAAGGAGGGCTCACTGAAGCTTTCTTT.

The genes are TRBV3-1 (or the pseudogene TRBV3-2) and TRBJ1-6; no definite D call. The CDR3 has 14 amino acids. Germline CDR1 is LGHDT and CDR2 is YNNKEL (reference sequence). Trimming shortened V by 1 base and J by 5 bases, and 6 bases separated the two germline ends. This CDR3 is CASSQGRDNSPLHF. CDR3 in DNA: TGTGCCAGCAGCCAAGGACGGGATAATTCACCCCTCCACTTT.

The V gene is TRBV6-5, the J gene TRBJ2-3; TRBD2 is a possible D gene (5 bases). Trimming left V 8 bases short and J 0 bases short, with 12 bases between. The CDR3 runs to 14 residues. Germline V gene sequence: CDR1 MNHEY, CDR2 SVGAGI. CDR3 region: CASPPGTSTDTQYF. Here the CDR3 DNA reads TGTGCCAGCCCCCCGGGAACTAGCACAGATACGCAGTATTTT.

The CDR3 is CASSPRLGTKFSPLHF. The CDR3, as DNA: TGTGCCAGCTCACCAAGATTAGGGACAAAGTTTTCACCCCTCCACTTT. The chain recombines TRBV18 with TRBJ1-6, with D possibly matching TRBD1 (6 bases). V was shortened by 2 bases and J by 9 bases, with 17 bases between the two germline ends. The CDR3 length is 16 residues. Germline CDR1 reads KGHSH; CDR2 reads LQKENI.

This chain's CDR3 is CASSPRSLHWEAFF. The CDR3 nucleotides are TGTGCCAGCAGCCCCCGCAGTCTGCATTGGGAGGCTTTCTTT. The rearrangement joins TRBV3-1 (or the pseudogene TRBV3-2) to TRBJ1-1; D unclear. Germline V gene lookup returns CDR1 LGHDT and CDR2 YNNKEL (reference sequence). This CDR3 region has 14 residues. Trimming took off 4 bases at V and 11 bases at J, with 20 bases between the two ends.

V and J are TRBV6-5 and TRBJ2-5; tentative D call: TRBD2 (5 bases). In germline, CDR1 is MNHEY, CDR2 SVGAGI. This CDR3 comprises 14 residues. V lost 6 bases, J lost 5 bases, and 16 bases lay in between. Here the CDR3 reads CASRPLLGSETQYF. The CDR3 bases are TGTGCCAGCAGGCCCTTACTAGGATCGGAGACCCAGTACTTC.

The chain carries TRBV5-4 and TRBJ1-1; 9 bases match TRBD1. CDR1 and CDR2 (germline): SGHNT, YYREEE (reference sequence). Unmatched junction bases numbered 4, after V lost 5 bases and J lost 2 bases. The CDR3 is 14 amino acids. The CDR3 nucleotides are TGTGCCAGCAGGGGACAGGGAGGCAACACTGAAGCTTTCTTT. It yields the protein CASRGQGGNTEAFF.

This chain's CDR3 is CASSVDGQGAGNSPLHF. The CDR3 DNA is TGTGCCAGCAGCGTAGATGGACAGGGGGCCGGTAATTCACCCCTCCACTTT. This rearrangement joins TRBV9 to TRBJ1-6; TRBD1 aligns across 11 bases. V trimming: 0 bases; J trimming: 6 bases; junction bases outside the gene matches: 5. The CDR3 has 17 amino acids. Germline CDR1 reads SGDLS; CDR2 reads YYNGEE.

The chain couples TRBV11-3 to TRBJ1-1; no clear D. CDR1 and CDR2 (germline): SGHNT, YENEEA. The CDR3 totals 13 residues. V gave up 2 bases and J gave up 3 bases, with 7 bases separating them. This chain's CDR3 is CASSLMGYTEAFF. The CDR3 DNA reads TGTGCCAGCAGCTTAATGGGCTACACTGAAGCTTTCTTT.

The rearrangement joins TRBV6-6 to TRBJ1-5; 9 bases are a match to TRBD1. V lost 6 bases and J lost 2; bases outside the gene matches: 8. The CDR3 runs to 16 residues. Germline CDR1 MNHNY, CDR2 SVGAGI (reference sequence). The CDR3 DNA sequence: TGTGCCAGCAGCCCCGGACAGGGGAGGGGCAATCAGCCCCAGCATTTT. Its protein is CASSPGQGRGNQPQHF.

The chain uses TRBV7-3 and TRBJ1-2, with D tentatively TRBD1 (5 bases). Trimming stripped 5 bases from V and 0 bases from J, with 13 bases between. The CDR3 runs to 15 residues. Germline V gene data show CDR1 as SGHTA and CDR2 as FQGTGA. The CDR3 reads CASSLTGDANYGYTF. Written as DNA, the CDR3 is TGTGCCAGCAGCCTCACGGGGGATGCTAACTATGGCTACACCTTC. Drawing the rest from reference TRBV7-3 and TRBJ1-2, the complete variable domain is GAGVSQTPSNKVTEKGKYVELRCDPISGHTALYWYRQSLGQGPEFLIYFQGTGAADDSGLPNDRFFAVRPEGSVSTLKIQRTERGDSAVYLCASSLTGDANYGYTFGSGTRLTVV.

V is TRBV6-1 and J is TRBJ1-1; D is undetermined. The germline CDR1 and CDR2 sequences are MNHNS and SASEGT. The CDR3 covers 12 residues. V gave up 2 bases and J gave up 3 bases, with 4 bases separating them. CDR3 region: CASSEHYTEAFF. CDR3 nucleotides: TGTGCCAGCAGTGAACACTACACTGAAGCTTTCTTT.

This chain connects TRBV3-1 (or the pseudogene TRBV3-2) to TRBJ2-1, with D perhaps TRBD2 (6 bases). Trimming stripped 4 bases from V and 3 bases from J, with 10 bases between. The CDR3 spans 14 residues. The V gene's germline CDR1 is LGHDT and CDR2 YNNKEL (reference sequence). CDR3 amino acids: CASSPGLNYNEQFF. The CDR3 DNA sequence: TGTGCCAGCAGCCCGGGACTCAACTACAATGAGCAGTTCTTC.

The genes are TRBV14 and TRBJ2-1; 11 bases map to TRBD2. Germline trimming cut 5 bases from V and 8 bases from J; bases unmatched to any gene: 8. CDR3 length: 15 amino acids. The V gene's germline CDR1 is SGHDN and CDR2 FVKESK. CDR3 nucleotides: TGTGCCAGCAGCTTTAGCGGGGGGGCCTTTGATGAGCAGTTCTTC. Its translation: CASSFSGGAFDEQFF.

In nucleotides, the CDR3 is TGCGCCAGCAGCCCCGGACATCATAGCAATCAGCCCCAGCATTTT. It yields the protein CASSPGHHSNQPQHF. The chain is built from TRBV5-1 and TRBJ1-5; D is perhaps TRBD1 (5 bases). Germline CDR1 SGHRS, CDR2 YFSETQ. The CDR3 is 15 amino acids. V lost 4 bases to trimming and J lost 0 bases, with 11 bases between them. The variable domain in full, completed from reference TRBV5-1 and TRBJ1-5, reads KAGVTQTPRYLIKTRGQQVTLSCSPISGHRSVSWYQQTPGQGLQFLFEYFSETQRNKGNFPGRFSGRQFSNSRSEMNVSTLELGDSALYLCASSPGHHSNQPQHFGDGTRLSIL.

The chain joins TRBV18 to TRBJ1-5; a possible D gene is TRBD1 (6 bases). The length of the CDR3 is 17 residues. Germline CDR1 and CDR2: KGHSH and LQKENI. The V end lost 3 bases, the J end lost 1 base, and 16 bases lay between the germline ends. DNA of the CDR3: TGTGCCAGCTCACCTATGGCAGGGGATTTAAGCAATCAGCCCCAGCATTTT. Protein product: CASSPMAGDLSNQPQHF.

The rearrangement uses TRBV7-2 and TRBJ2-3; D possibly corresponds to TRBD2 (5 bases). This CDR3 spans 14 amino acids. V lost 4 bases and J 8 bases, leaving 16 bases between the germline ends. CDR1 and CDR2 from the germline V gene are SGHTA and FQGNSA. The CDR3 protein is CASSSLTDSGTQYF. The CDR3 DNA reads as TGTGCCAGCAGCTCCTTAACGGACTCTGGTACGCAGTATTTT.

This clone was seen a single time. This chain uses TRBV11-2 with TRBJ1-1; no definite D call. The V gene lost 0 bases and the J gene lost 2 bases, with 10 bases spanning the gap. The length of the CDR3 is 15 residues. CDR1 is SGHAT and CDR2 is FQNNGV in the germline V gene. DNA of the CDR3: TGTGCCAGCAGCTTAGAGGTTAGACACAACACTGAAGCTTTCTTT. The encoded protein is CASSLEVRHNTEAFF.

The chain uses TRBV5-1 and TRBJ1-1; D is unclear. The V and J ends lost 0 bases and 7 bases respectively, with 25 bases between them. This CDR3 has 18 residues. CDR1 and CDR2 from the germline V gene are SGHRS and YFSETQ. Here the CDR3 DNA reads TGCGCCAGCAGCTTGGACGTCTCAGGAATTAGTTGGAGCGGTGAAGCTTTCTTT. This encodes CASSLDVSGISWSGEAFF.

The V gene is TRBV15, the J gene TRBJ1-2, with D possibly matching TRBD1 (5 bases). Looked up from germline, CDR1 is LNHNV and CDR2 is YYDKDF (reference sequence). The CDR3 length is 15 residues. V dropped 0 bases and J dropped 4 bases, with 12 bases sitting between them. The CDR3 protein is CATSRDNQGSYGYTF. The CDR3 nucleotides read TGTGCCACCAGCAGAGATAATCAGGGATCCTATGGCTACACCTTC.

V is TRBV2 and J is TRBJ2-3; D unclear. CDR3 size: 13 residues. Deletions cut 7 bases from V and 0 bases from J, with 8 bases between. CDR1 is SNHLY, CDR2 FYNNEI, per germline. DNA of the CDR3: TGTGCCAGCATTGCAGATAGCACAGATACGCAGTATTTT. It is translated as CASIADSTDTQYF.

This chain connects TRBV11-2 to TRBJ2-3; no definite D call. The CDR3 consists of 14 residues. V was shortened by 0 bases and J by 3 bases, with 7 bases between the two germline ends. Germline CDR1 SGHAT, CDR2 FQNNGV. CDR3 DNA: TGTGCCAGCAGCTTAGAACCCCAGACAGATACGCAGTATTTT. Its translation is CASSLEPQTDTQYF.

CDR3 nucleotide sequence: TGTGCCAGCAGCGCCCAGACAGGGCTTGTGACTAATGAAAAACTGTTTTTT. Translation: CASSAQTGLVTNEKLFF. The chain carries TRBV5-6 and TRBJ1-4, with 7 positions matching TRBD1. Germline V gene lookup returns CDR1 SGHDT and CDR2 YYEEEE. V dropped 4 bases and J dropped 2; count of bases not matched to a gene: 11. The CDR3 length is 17 residues. Looking up the rest from reference TRBV5-6 and TRBJ1-4 gives the full variable domain: DAGVTQSPTHLIKTRGQQVTLRCSPKSGHDTVSWYQQALGQGPQFIFQYYEEEERQRGNFPDRFSGHQFPNYSSELNVNALLLGDSALYLCASSAQTGLVTNEKLFFGSGTQLSVL.

The rearrangement joins TRBV12-3 or TRBV12-4 to TRBJ1-5, with unresolved D. The length of the CDR3 is 12 residues. Deletions cut 5 bases from V and 5 bases from J, with 7 bases between. The CDR3: CASSRSYQPQHF. CDR3 nucleotides: TGTGCCAGCAGTAGGAGTTATCAGCCCCAGCATTTT.

V is TRBV30 and J is TRBJ2-5, with D possibly matching TRBD1 (5 bases). Trimming took 0 bases from V and 5 from J, leaving 16 bases between them. The CDR3 extends over 15 amino acids. Germline V gene data show CDR1 as GTSNPN and CDR2 as SVGIG (reference sequence). For the CDR3, the DNA is TGTGCCTGGAGTGTAAGTGTGGGGCGGATTGAGACCCAGTACTTC. Amino acid sequence: CAWSVSVGRIETQYF.

The chain uses TRBV27 and TRBJ1-2; 12 nucleotides line up with TRBD1. The J segment lost 4 bases and the V segment lost 4 bases, leaving 13 bases of the junction unmatched. CDR1 is MNHEY, CDR2 SMNVEV, per germline (reference sequence). This CDR3 spans 18 amino acids. As DNA, the CDR3 is TGTGCCAGCAGTTCCGCCCGGGACAGGGGGCCTCCGACCTATGGCTACACCTTC. Translating it yields CASSSARDRGPPTYGYTF.

The J gene is TRBJ2-7, the V gene TRBV6-5; the D gene is possibly TRBD1 (8 bases). Germline CDR1 reads MNHEY; CDR2 reads SVGAGI. Trimming took off 6 bases at V and 3 bases at J, with 18 bases between the two ends. The CDR3 runs 15 residues. The CDR3 loop reads CASSGRTGINYEQYF. The CDR3 DNA is TGTGCCAGCAGCGGGAGGACAGGGATAAACTACGAGCAGTACTTC.